The sequence of this TCR beta chain was determined in a study of sequential checkpoint blockade in melanoma. The wider study: Arm A got nivolumab then ipilimumab; arm B the reverse, 1:1. Maintenance nivolumab came after either treatment sequence.

The V gene's germline CDR1 is SGHAT and CDR2 FQNNGV. V gave up 0 bases and J gave up 5 bases, with 11 bases separating them. The CDR3 has 14 residues. Treatment: randomized to nivolumab then ipilimumab (arm A) or the reverse (arm B). None of the patients previously received DNA-damaging chemotherapy. Live CD3+CD8+ CD19− CD56− cells were sorted from PBMCs. Using immunoSEQ multiplex PCR, the repertoire was profiled, and TCRdb retains in-frame clones only, with some absent. The sample carries about 22,000 clones, 65% to 90% recorded once. This TCR derives from a human donor with melanoma. The chain couples TRBV11-2 to TRBJ2-7; D is possibly TRBD2 (5 bases). The sample consisted of CD8+ T cells sorted from blood (inferred from file names), taken from a patient given nivolumab and ipilimumab in sequence. CDR3 sequence reads: CASSLDSGWDEQYF. For the CDR3, the DNA is TGTGCCAGCAGCTTAGATTCGGGATGGGACGAGCAGTACTTC. Combining the CDR3 with reference TRBV11-2 and TRBJ2-7 gives the whole variable domain EAGVAQSPRYKIIEKRQSVAFWCNPISGHATLYWYQQILGQGPKLLIQFQNNGVVDDSQLPKDRFSAERLKGVDSTLKIQPAKLEDSAVYLCASSLDSGWDEQYFGPGTRLTVT.